This TCR beta chain was profiled in a study of cytomegalovirus exposure and HLA in healthy donors. PCR was performed using 60 Vbeta and 13 Jbeta primers. Measured with immunoSEQ multiplex PCR; TCRdb has only the in-frame clones, and not every one. The repertoire consists of 100,000 or so clones, with approximately 74% occurring once and the leading ten covering 1.5% to 2%. V gave up 0 bases and J gave up 4 bases; unmatched junction bases: 2. The CDR3 contains 14 residues. Germline V lookup: CDR1 MNHEY, CDR2 SVGAGI. Input material: PBMCs. J is TRBJ1-2 and V is TRBV6-5; 7 bases are shared with TRBD1. The receptor comes from a middle-aged woman in good health and CMV-seronegative. In DNA form, the CDR3 reads TGTGCCAGCAGTTACTCCTGGACAGGCTATGGCTACACCTTC. This gives the protein CASSYSWTGYGYTF.